This T cell receptor (beta chain) was identified during a study of radiotherapy plus CTLA-4 blockade in lung cancer. The assay was immunoSEQ multiplex PCR, and TCRdb's table has in-frame clones only and misses some. The table has approximately 52,000 clones, more than 75% seen once. Germline lookup yields CDR1 LNHDA and CDR2 SQIVND (reference sequence). CDR3 length equals 14 residues. V lost 9 bases and J 3 bases, leaving 15 bases between the germline ends. Worth noting for this clone: What it binds is unknown.

General study findings and limits: Early blood T cell clone dynamics reportedly forecast response best, with interferon-beta.

The rearrangement links TRBV19 to TRBJ1-3, with D maybe TRBD1 (6 bases). The sequence was obtained from a human donor with non-small cell lung cancer who had a complete response to radiotherapy plus ipilimumab. Specimen: peripheral blood, collected from a patient treated with radiotherapy plus ipilimumab. In DNA, the CDR3 is TGTGCCAGCTTAGGGGGGGCGCTTGGAAACACCATATATTTT. As protein: CASLGGALGNTIYF.